This is a list of T cell receptor beta chains from one sample in a study of OX40 agonist ivuxolimab in advanced cancers. Method: immunoSEQ multiplex PCR; TCRdb's copy keeps in-frame clones and lacks some. The sample lists about 94,000 clones, 92% seen once, with less than 3.5% in the top ten. Here the sequenced sample was CD4+ or CD8+ T cells sorted from blood, taken in a trial of the OX40 agonist ivuxolimab. The receptors were sampled from an adult with an advanced solid tumor such as melanoma, head and neck, liver or kidney cancer. Both conserved end residues are part of each CDR3. Each record gives: D gene, J gene, V gene, clone size, CDR3 protein, CDR3 DNA. D genes are given only for firm matches. Only part of the rows carry a size: once, few, many, or a class if the clone is expanded.

d_call: TRBD2
j_call: TRBJ2-7
v_call: TRBV6-1
clone_size: -
cdr3_aa: CATNTGTSGGNEQYF
cdr3_nt: TGTGCCACTAATACAGGGACTAGCGGGGGCAACGAGCAGTACTTC

d_call: -
j_call: TRBJ2-7
v_call: TRBV14
clone_size: few
cdr3_aa: CASSHRGVSYEQYF
cdr3_nt: TGTGCCAGCAGCCATCGGGGTGTCTCCTACGAGCAGTACTTC

d_call: TRBD1
j_call: TRBJ1-1
v_call: TRBV27
clone_size: -
cdr3_aa: CASSARGWNTEAFF
cdr3_nt: TGTGCCAGCAGTGCCAGGGGGTGGAACACTGAAGCTTTCTTT

d_call: -
j_call: TRBJ2-7
v_call: TRBV7-3
clone_size: once
cdr3_aa: CASSYGLGYEQYF
cdr3_nt: TGTGCCAGCAGCTACGGACTCGGGTACGAGCAGTACTTC

d_call: TRBD2
j_call: TRBJ2-4
v_call: TRBV9
clone_size: -
cdr3_aa: CASSPGGIAKNIQYF
cdr3_nt: TGTGCCAGCAGCCCCGGGGGGATAGCCAAAAACATTCAGTACTTC

d_call: TRBD2
j_call: TRBJ2-3
v_call: TRBV11-2
clone_size: -
cdr3_aa: CASSLELAGGPLTDTQYF
cdr3_nt: TGTGCCAGCAGCTTAGAACTAGCGGGGGGGCCCCTAACAGATACGCAGTATTTT

d_call: -
j_call: TRBJ1-2
v_call: TRBV20-1
clone_size: -
cdr3_aa: CSAPVYGYTF
cdr3_nt: TGCAGTGCTCCGGTCTATGGCTACACCTTC

d_call: -
j_call: TRBJ1-6
v_call: TRBV9
clone_size: -
cdr3_aa: CASRGPNNSPLHF
cdr3_nt: TGTGCCAGCAGGGGACCGAATAATTCACCCCTCCACTTT

d_call: -
j_call: TRBJ1-1
v_call: TRBV4-1
clone_size: -
cdr3_aa: CASSPGGTNTEAFF
cdr3_nt: TGCGCCAGCAGCCCCGGGGGCACGAACACTGAAGCTTTCTTT

d_call: TRBD2
j_call: TRBJ2-7
v_call: TRBV9
clone_size: -
cdr3_aa: CASSVGAGAYEQYF
cdr3_nt: TGTGCCAGCAGCGTAGGTGCGGGGGCCTACGAGCAGTACTTC

d_call: TRBD1
j_call: TRBJ1-5
v_call: TRBV28
clone_size: few
cdr3_aa: CASSRDRANQPQHF
cdr3_nt: TGTGCCAGCAGTCGGGACAGGGCGAATCAGCCCCAGCATTTT

d_call: -
j_call: TRBJ1-1
v_call: TRBV27
clone_size: -
cdr3_aa: CASKILGQFTEAFF
cdr3_nt: TGTGCCAGCAAAATCCTGGGGCAGTTCACTGAAGCTTTCTTT

d_call: -
j_call: TRBJ1-1
v_call: TRBV2
clone_size: -
cdr3_aa: CASRGDTEAFF
cdr3_nt: TGTGCCAGCAGAGGGGACACTGAAGCTTTCTTT

d_call: -
j_call: TRBJ2-7
v_call: TRBV9
clone_size: -
cdr3_aa: CASSSRLEGYEQYF
cdr3_nt: TGTGCCAGCAGCTCCCGACTAGAAGGGTACGAGCAGTACTTC

d_call: -
j_call: TRBJ1-6
v_call: TRBV5-6
clone_size: -
cdr3_aa: CASSFGNPSPLHF
cdr3_nt: TGTGCCAGCAGCTTCGGGAACCCTTCACCCCTCCACTTT

d_call: -
j_call: TRBJ2-3
v_call: TRBV6-1
clone_size: once
cdr3_aa: CASSERATHTDTQYF
cdr3_nt: TGTGCCAGCAGTGAACGGGCTACCCACACAGATACGCAGTATTTT

d_call: -
j_call: TRBJ1-2
v_call: TRBV10-1
clone_size: -
cdr3_aa: CASSGVTGDGYTF
cdr3_nt: TGCGCCAGCAGTGGGGTGACAGGAGATGGCTACACCTTC

d_call: TRBD1
j_call: TRBJ2-7
v_call: TRBV27
clone_size: -
cdr3_aa: CASSLSTGGNYEQYF
cdr3_nt: TGTGCCAGCAGTTTATCCACAGGGGGAAACTACGAGCAGTACTTC